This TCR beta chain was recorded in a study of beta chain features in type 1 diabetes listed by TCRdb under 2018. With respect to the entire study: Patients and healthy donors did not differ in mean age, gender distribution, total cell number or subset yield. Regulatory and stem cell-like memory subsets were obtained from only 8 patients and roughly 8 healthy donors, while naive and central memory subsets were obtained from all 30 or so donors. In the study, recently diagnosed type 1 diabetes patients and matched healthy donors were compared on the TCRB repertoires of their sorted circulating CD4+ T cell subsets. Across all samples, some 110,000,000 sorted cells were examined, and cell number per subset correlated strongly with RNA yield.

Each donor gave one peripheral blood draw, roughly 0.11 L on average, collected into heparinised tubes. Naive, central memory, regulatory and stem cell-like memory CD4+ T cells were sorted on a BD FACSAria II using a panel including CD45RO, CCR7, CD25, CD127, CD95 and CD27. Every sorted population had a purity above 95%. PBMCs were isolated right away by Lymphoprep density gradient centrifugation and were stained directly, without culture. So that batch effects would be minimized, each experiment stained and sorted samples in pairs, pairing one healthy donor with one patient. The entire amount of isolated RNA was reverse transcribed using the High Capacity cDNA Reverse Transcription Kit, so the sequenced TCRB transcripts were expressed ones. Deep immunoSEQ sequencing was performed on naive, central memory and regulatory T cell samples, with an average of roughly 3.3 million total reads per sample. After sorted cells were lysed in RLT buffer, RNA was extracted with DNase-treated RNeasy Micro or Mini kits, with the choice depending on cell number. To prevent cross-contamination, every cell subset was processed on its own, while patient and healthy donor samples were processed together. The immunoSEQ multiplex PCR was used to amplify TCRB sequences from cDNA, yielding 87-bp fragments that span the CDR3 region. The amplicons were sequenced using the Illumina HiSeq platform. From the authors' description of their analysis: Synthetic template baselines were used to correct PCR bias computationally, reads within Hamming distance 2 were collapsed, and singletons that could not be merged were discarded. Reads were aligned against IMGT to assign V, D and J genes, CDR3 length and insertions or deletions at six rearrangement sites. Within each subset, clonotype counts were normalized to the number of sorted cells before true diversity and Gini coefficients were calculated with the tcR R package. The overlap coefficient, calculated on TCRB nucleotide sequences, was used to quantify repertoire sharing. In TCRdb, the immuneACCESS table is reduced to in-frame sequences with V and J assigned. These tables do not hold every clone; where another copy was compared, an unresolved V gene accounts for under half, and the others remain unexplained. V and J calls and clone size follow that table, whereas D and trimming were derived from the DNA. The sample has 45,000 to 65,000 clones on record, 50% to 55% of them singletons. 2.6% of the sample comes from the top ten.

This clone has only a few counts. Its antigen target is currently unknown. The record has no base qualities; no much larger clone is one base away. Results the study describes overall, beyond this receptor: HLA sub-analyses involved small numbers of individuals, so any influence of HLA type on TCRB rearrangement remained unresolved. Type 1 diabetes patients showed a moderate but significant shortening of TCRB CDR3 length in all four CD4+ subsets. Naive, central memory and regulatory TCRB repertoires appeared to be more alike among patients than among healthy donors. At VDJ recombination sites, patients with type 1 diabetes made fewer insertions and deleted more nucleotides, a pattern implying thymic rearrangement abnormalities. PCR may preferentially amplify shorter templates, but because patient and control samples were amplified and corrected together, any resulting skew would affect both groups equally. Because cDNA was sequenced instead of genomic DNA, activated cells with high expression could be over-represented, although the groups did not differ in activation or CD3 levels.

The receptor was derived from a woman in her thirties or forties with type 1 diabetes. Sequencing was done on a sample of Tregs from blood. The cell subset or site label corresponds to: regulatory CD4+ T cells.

The encoded CDR3 is CASSTSVEAFF. The bases are TGCGCCAGCAGTACCAGTGTTGAAGCTTTCTTT. The sequence is built from TRBV5-1 and TRBJ1-1; no D gene call is confident. Inclusive of the bounding cysteine and phenylalanine, the CDR3 is 11 residues long. Only the CDR3 region is kept as DNA, spanning 33 bases read in frame from base 1. V and J lose 5 bases and 7 bases, and a span of 9 bases separates them. The germline V gene yields SGHRS for CDR1 and YFSETQ for CDR2.